A single sample gave rise to the 7 T cell receptor beta chains below, sequenced in a study of blood T cell repertoires in COVID-19. Sequencing used immunoSEQ multiplex PCR; TCRdb keeps in-frame clones, though not all of them. The sample includes some 400,000 clones, more than 75% of them seen just once. The sample taken for sequencing was peripheral blood. These receptors originate from a human donor with acute or convalescent COVID-19. The donor label of this sample is uncertain.

This sequence joins TRBV7-9 and TRBJ2-7; D ambiguous. Germline loops: CDR1 SEHNR, CDR2 FQNEAQ (reference sequence). Trimming pared 5 bases from V and 2 bases from J, leaving 4 bases between. CDR3 length: 11 residues. The CDR3 reads CASSRAYEQYF. The CDR3 coding sequence is TGTGCCAGCAGCCGTGCCTACGAGCAGTACTTC.

This clone was counted once. The genes are TRBV18 and TRBJ2-3, with D unresolved. This CDR3 has 11 amino acids. V was trimmed by 3 bases and J by 7 bases, leaving 5 bases between them. Germline V gene data show CDR1 as KGHSH and CDR2 as LQKENI. The CDR3 spells CASSPEHTQYF. The CDR3 region has the DNA TGTGCCAGCTCACCCGAGCATACGCAGTATTTT.

The chain uses TRBV19 and TRBJ1-3; the D is unclear. Germline CDR1 LNHDA, CDR2 SQIVND (reference sequence). V lost 3 bases and J 0 bases, leaving 9 bases between the germline ends. This CDR3 is 15 amino acids long. This CDR3 reads CASSIPTASGNTIYF. The CDR3 nucleotides are TGTGCCAGTAGTATTCCAACAGCCTCTGGAAACACCATATATTTT.

The chain is built from TRBV12-5 and TRBJ2-3; 7 bases are shared with TRBD2. V lost 4 bases and J lost 3; bases outside the gene matches: 7. The CDR3 loop spans 15 amino acids. The germline gives CDR1 LGHNT, CDR2 FRNRAP. For the CDR3, the DNA is TGTGCTAGTGGTTACGGGGGAGGGGTAACAGATACGCAGTATTTT. It specifies CASGYGGGVTDTQYF. The full variable domain, in which reference TRBV12-5 and TRBJ2-3 provide the parts outside the CDR3, is DARVTQTPRHKVTEMGQEVTMRCQPILGHNTVFWYRQTMMQGLELLAYFRNRAPLDDSGMPKDRFSAEMPDATLATLKIQPSEPRDSAVYFCASGYGGGVTDTQYFGPGTRLTVL.

V is TRBV27 and J is TRBJ2-1; TRBD2 matches 9 bases. Germline-derived CDR1 and CDR2 are MNHEY and SMNVEV (reference sequence). This CDR3 is built from 19 residues. V dropped 0 bases and J dropped 8; count of bases not matched to a gene: 17. CDR3 in amino acids: CASSLSPPAIGGRADEQFF. The CDR3 DNA reads as TGTGCCAGCAGTTTATCACCCCCCGCTATTGGCGGGAGGGCTGATGAGCAGTTCTTC.

J is TRBJ1-3 and V is TRBV30; 7 bases map to TRBD1. V dropped 2 bases and J dropped 0; count of bases not matched to a gene: 7. The CDR3 has 16 residues. CDR1 GTSNPN and CDR2 SVGIG come from the germline V gene (reference sequence). The DNA of the CDR3 is TGTGCCTGGAGTCGTATGGGGACAGCCTCTGGAAACACCATATATTTT. This encodes CAWSRMGTASGNTIYF.

V gene TRBV15 combines with J gene TRBJ1-1, with 7 bases identical to TRBD1. The V segment lost 5 bases and the J segment 0 bases; nucleotides outside the gene matches: 9. The germline V gene encodes CDR1 LNHNV and CDR2 YYDKDF (reference sequence). The CDR3 is made up of 16 amino acids. The CDR3 protein is CATSRSKTGLNTEAFF. CDR3 in DNA: TGTGCCACCAGCCGGAGCAAGACAGGGCTGAACACTGAAGCTTTCTTT.